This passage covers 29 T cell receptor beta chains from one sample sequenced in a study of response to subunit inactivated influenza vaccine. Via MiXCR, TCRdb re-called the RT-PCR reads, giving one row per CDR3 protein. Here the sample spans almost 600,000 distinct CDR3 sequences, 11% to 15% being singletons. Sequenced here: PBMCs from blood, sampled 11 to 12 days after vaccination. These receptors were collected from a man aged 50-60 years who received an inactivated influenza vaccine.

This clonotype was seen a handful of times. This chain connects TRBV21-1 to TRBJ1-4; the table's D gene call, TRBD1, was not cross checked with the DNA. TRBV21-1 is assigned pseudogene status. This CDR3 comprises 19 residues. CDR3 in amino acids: CASSFRDRDGRVNNEKLFF. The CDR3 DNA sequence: TGTGCCAGCAGCTTCCGGGACAGGGATGGGAGGGTGAATAATGAAAAACTGTTTTTT.

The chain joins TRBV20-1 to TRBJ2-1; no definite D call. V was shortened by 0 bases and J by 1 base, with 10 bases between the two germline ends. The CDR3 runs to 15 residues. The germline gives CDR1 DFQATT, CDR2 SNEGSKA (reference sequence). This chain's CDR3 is CSARDGFGSYNEQFF. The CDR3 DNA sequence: TGCAGTGCTAGAGATGGGTTTGGGTCCTACAATGAGCAGTTCTTC.

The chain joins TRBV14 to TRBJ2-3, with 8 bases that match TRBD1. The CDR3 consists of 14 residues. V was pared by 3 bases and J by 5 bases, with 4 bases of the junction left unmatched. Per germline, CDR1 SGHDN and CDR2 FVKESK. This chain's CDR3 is CASSHLTGGDTQYF. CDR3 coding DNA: TGTGCCAGCAGCCATCTAACAGGGGGAGATACGCAGTATTTT. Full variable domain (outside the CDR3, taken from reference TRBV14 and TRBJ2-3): EAGVTQFPSHSVIEKGQTVTLRCDPISGHDNLYWYRRVMGKEIKFLLHFVKESKQDESGMPNNRFLAERTGGTYSTLKVQPAELEDSGVYFCASSHLTGGDTQYFGPGTRLTVL.

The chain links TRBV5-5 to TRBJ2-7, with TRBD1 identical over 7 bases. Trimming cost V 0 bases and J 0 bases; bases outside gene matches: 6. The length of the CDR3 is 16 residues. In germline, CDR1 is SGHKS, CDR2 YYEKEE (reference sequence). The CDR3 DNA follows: TGTGCCAGCAGCTTGGAAGGGGGACAGAACTCCTACGAGCAGTACTTC. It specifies CASSLEGGQNSYEQYF.

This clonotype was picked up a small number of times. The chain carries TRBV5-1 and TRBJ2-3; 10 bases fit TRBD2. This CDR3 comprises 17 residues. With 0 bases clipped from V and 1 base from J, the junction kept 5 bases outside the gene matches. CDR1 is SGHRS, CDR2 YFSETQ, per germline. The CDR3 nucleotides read TGCGCCAGCAGCTTGGGGGTTCTAGCGGGAGGCACAGATACGCAGTATTTT. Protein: CASSLGVLAGGTDTQYF.

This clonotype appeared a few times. In DNA form, the CDR3 reads TGTGCCACCAGTGATTTGCAAGGGGGACGGGATGAGCAGTTCTTC. Protein product: CATSDLQGGRDEQFF. This sequence joins TRBV24-1 and TRBJ2-1; D perhaps matches TRBD1 (6 bases). Trimming left V 0 bases short and J 8 bases short, with 13 bases between. The CDR3 runs 15 residues. Per germline, CDR1 KGHDR and CDR2 SFDVKD.

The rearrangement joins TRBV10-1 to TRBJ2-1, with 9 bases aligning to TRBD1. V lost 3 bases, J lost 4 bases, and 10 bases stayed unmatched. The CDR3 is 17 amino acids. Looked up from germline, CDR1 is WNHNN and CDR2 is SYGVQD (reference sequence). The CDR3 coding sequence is TGCGCCAGCAGTGAAACAAGGGACAGGGAATTTTACAATGAGCAGTTCTTC. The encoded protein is CASSETRDREFYNEQFF.

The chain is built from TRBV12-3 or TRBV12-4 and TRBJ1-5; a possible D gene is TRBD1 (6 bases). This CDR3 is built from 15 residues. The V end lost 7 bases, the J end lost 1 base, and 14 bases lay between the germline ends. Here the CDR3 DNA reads TGTGCCAGCACCCCGACAGGCCCGAGCAATCAGCCCCAGCATTTT. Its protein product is CASTPTGPSNQPQHF.

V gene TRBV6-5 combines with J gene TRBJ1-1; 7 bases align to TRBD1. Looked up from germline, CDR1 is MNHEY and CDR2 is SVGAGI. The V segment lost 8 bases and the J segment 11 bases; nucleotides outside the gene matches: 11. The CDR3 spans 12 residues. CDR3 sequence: CASGKPTGFAFF. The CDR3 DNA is TGTGCCAGCGGGAAACCGACAGGGTTCGCTTTCTTT.

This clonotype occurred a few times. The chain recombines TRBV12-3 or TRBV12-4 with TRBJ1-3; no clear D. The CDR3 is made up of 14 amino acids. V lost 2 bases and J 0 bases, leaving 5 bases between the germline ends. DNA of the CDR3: TGTGCCAGCAGTTTATCGGTCTCTGGAAACACCATATATTTT. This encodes CASSLSVSGNTIYF.

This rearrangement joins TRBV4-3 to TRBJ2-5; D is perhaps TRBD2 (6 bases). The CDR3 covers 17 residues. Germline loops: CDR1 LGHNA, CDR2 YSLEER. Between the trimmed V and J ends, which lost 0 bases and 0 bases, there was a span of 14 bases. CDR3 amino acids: CASSQDVLEGYQETQYF. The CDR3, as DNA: TGCGCCAGCAGCCAAGATGTCCTGGAGGGGTACCAAGAGACCCAGTACTTC.

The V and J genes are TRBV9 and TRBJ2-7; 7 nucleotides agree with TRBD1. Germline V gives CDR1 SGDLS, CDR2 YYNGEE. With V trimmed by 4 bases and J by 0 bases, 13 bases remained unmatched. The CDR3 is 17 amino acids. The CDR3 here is CASSRGLGQTNSYEQYF. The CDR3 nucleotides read TGTGCCAGCAGCAGAGGGTTGGGACAGACAAACTCCTACGAGCAGTACTTC.

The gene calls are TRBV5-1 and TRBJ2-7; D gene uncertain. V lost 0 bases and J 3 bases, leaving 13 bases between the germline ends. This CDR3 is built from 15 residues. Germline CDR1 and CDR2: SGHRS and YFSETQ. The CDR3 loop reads CASSLEGDGYYEQYF. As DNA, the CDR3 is TGCGCCAGCAGCTTGGAAGGTGACGGCTACTACGAGCAGTACTTC. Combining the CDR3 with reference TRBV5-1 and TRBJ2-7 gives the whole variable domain KAGVTQTPRYLIKTRGQQVTLSCSPISGHRSVSWYQQTPGQGLQFLFEYFSETQRNKGNFPGRFSGRQFSNSRSEMNVSTLELGDSALYLCASSLEGDGYYEQYFGPGTRLTVT.

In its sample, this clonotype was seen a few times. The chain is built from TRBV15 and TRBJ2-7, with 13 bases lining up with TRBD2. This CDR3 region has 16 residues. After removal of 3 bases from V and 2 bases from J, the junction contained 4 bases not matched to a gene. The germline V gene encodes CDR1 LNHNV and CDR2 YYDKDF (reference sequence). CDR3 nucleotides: TGTGCCACCAGCAGGGGGACTAGCGGGGTTACCTACGAGCAGTACTTC. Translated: CATSRGTSGVTYEQYF. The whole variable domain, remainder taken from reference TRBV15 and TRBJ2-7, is DAMVIQNPRYQVTQFGKPVTLSCSQTLNHNVMYWYQQKSSQAPKLLFHYYDKDFNNEADTPDNFQSRRPNTSFCFLDIRSPGLGDTAMYLCATSRGTSGVTYEQYFGPGTRLTVT.

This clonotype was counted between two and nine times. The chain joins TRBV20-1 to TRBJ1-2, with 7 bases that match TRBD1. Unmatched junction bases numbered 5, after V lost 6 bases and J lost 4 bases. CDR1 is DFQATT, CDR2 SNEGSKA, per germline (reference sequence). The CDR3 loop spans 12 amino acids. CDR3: CSAAGDSYGYTF. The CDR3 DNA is TGCAGTGCGGCCGGGGACAGCTATGGCTACACCTTC.

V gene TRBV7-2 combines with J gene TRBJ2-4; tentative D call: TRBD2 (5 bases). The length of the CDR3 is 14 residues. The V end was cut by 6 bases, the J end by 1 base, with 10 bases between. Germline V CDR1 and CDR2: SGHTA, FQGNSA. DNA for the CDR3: TGTGCCAGCAGGGAGGATATGGCCAAAAACATTCAGTACTTC. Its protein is CASREDMAKNIQYF.

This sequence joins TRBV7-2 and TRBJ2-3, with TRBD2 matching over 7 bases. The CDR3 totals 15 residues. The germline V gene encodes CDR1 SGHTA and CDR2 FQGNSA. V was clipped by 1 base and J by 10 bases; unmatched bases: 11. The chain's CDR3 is CASSLVEGGRGAQYF. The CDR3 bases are TGTGCCAGCAGCTTAGTAGAGGGAGGGCGTGGGGCGCAGTATTTT.

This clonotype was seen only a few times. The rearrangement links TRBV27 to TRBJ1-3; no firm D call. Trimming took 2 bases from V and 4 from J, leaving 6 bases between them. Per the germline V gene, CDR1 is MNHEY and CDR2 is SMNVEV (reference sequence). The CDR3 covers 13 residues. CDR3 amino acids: CASSLRAGNTIYF. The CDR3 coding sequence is TGTGCCAGCAGTTTACGGGCAGGAAACACCATATATTTT.

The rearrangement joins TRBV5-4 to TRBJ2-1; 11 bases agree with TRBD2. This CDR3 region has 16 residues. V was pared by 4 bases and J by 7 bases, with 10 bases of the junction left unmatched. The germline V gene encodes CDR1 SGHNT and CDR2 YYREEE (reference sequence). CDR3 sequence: CASSRLLAGAWNEQFF. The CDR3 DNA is TGTGCCAGCAGCCGGCTACTAGCGGGAGCTTGGAATGAGCAGTTCTTC.

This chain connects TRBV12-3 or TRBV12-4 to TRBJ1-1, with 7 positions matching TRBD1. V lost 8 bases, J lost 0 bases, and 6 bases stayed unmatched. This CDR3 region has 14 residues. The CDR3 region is CASRTGVLNTEAFF. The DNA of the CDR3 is TGTGCCAGCCGAACAGGGGTTTTGAACACTGAAGCTTTCTTT.

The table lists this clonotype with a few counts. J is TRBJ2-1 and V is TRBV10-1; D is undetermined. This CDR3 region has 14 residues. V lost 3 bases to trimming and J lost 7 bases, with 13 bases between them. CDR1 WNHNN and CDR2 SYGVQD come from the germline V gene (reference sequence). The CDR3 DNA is TGCGCCAGCAGTGACGGCGGAGCGAGGAATGAGCAGTTCTTC. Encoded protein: CASSDGGARNEQFF.

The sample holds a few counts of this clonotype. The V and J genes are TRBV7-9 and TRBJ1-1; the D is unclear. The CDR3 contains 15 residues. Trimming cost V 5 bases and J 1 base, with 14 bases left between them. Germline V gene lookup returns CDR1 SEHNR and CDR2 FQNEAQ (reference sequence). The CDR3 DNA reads TGTGCCAGCAGCCCGAGTGGAAGAGGGAACACTGAAGCTTTCTTT. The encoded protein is CASSPSGRGNTEAFF.

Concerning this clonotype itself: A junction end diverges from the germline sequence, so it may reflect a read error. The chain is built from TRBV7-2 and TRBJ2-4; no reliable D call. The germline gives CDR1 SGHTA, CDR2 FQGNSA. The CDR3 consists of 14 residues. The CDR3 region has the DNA TGTCCCAGCAGCTCCCGTCTCGGATTCCACATTCAGTACTTC. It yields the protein CPSSSRLGFHIQYF.

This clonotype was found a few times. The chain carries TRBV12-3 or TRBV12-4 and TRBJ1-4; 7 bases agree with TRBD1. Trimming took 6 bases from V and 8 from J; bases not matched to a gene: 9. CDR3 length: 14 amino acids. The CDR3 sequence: CASRTTGVGEKLFF. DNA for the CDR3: TGTGCCAGCAGGACAACAGGGGTCGGGGAAAAACTGTTTTTT.

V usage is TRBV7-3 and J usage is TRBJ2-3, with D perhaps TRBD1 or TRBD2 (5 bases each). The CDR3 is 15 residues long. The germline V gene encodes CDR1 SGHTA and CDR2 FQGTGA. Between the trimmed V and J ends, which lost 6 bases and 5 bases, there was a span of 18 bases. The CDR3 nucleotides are TGTGCCAGCAGTCCGAAGTCCGGGGCGAGAGATACGCAGTATTTT. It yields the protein CASSPKSGARDTQYF.

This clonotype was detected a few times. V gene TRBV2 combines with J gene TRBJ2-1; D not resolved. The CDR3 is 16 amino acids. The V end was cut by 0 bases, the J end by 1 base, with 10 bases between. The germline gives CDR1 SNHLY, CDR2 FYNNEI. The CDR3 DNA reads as TGTGCCAGCAGTGAAGCGCCTCCGGGTTCCTACAATGAGCAGTTCTTC. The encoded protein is CASSEAPPGSYNEQFF.

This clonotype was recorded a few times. CDR3 nucleotide sequence: TGTGCCAGCAGCCCAGCTGGCGGGAGGACGGGGGAGCAGTACTTC. It is translated as CASSPAGGRTGEQYF. V gene TRBV7-8 combines with J gene TRBJ2-7; 8 bases match TRBD2. V lost 5 bases to trimming and J lost 7 bases; unmatched junction nucleotides: 13. The length of the CDR3 is 15 residues. In germline, CDR1 is SGHVS, CDR2 FQNEAQ.

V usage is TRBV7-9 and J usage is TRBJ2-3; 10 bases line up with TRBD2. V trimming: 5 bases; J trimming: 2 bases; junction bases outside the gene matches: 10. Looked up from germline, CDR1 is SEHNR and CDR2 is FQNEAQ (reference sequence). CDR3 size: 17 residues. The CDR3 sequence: CASSPEASGGSTDTQYF. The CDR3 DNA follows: TGTGCCAGCAGCCCAGAAGCTAGCGGGGGTTCCACAGATACGCAGTATTTT. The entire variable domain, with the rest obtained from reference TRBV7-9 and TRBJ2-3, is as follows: DTGVSQNPRHKITKRGQNVTFRCDPISEHNRLYWYRQTLGQGPEFLTYFQNEAQLEKSRLLSDRFSAERPKGSFSTLEIQRTEQGDSAMYLCASSPEASGGSTDTQYFGPGTRLTVL.

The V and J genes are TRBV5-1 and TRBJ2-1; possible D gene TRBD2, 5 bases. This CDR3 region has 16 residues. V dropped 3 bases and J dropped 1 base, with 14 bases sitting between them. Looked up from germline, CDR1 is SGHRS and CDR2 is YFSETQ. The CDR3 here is CASSSAASLSYNEQFF. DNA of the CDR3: TGCGCCAGCAGCTCCGCTGCTAGCCTTTCCTACAATGAGCAGTTCTTC.